Reported below is one TCR beta chain. The CDR3 length is 14 residues. Trimming shortened V by 6 bases and J by 4 bases, and 16 bases separated the two germline ends. The germline V gene encodes CDR1 MNHEY and CDR2 SVGAGI. How the authors handled the data: Researchers report that nucleated cell counts were estimated from reference gene primer amplification. Clones were read by immunoSEQ multiplex PCR, and TCRdb kept only the in-frame ones, dropping some. V and J calls plus clone size are reproduced from that table; the DNA served to infer D and trimming. The sample lists 45,000 to 60,000 clones; 60% to 85% were seen once. The data were obtained in a study of blood T cell repertoires in COVID-19. Turning to the study itself: From the United States, Italy and Spain came samples of acute and convalescent COVID-19. Sample material is recorded as cDNA or gDNA derived from T cells, B-cell-depleted T cells, or PBMCs.

What was sequenced was peripheral blood. This sequence originates from a human donor with active or convalescent COVID-19. The donor label of this sample is uncertain. The chain employs TRBV6-5 and TRBJ2-7; perhaps TRBD1 as D (5 bases). Here the CDR3 DNA reads TGTGCCAGCAGCATGGGGCAGCCTCCTTACGAGCAGTACTTC. Amino acid sequence: CASSMGQPPYEQYF.